This TCR beta chain was observed in a study of identifying expanded T cells in peripheral blood. Healthy donors had no documented immune events, such as infections, while sampled. Note on this clone: The antigen is undetermined.

General study results and limits: Clone count variance between approximately two-week samples rose with total template count.

Here immunoSEQ multiplex PCR was the method, and the copy in TCRdb shows in-frame clones only, minus some. The table includes approximately 140,000 clones, approximately 86% detected once. The sequence derives from a person aged 18 to 75 in good health. Specimen: blood.

CDR3 nucleotides: TGTGCCAGCAGCTTGGGGGCGGTGAGCTCCTACGAGCAGTACTTC. It codes for CASSLGAVSSYEQYF. This rearrangement joins TRBV7-6 to TRBJ2-7; D may be TRBD1 (6 bases). V was shortened by 3 bases and J by 0 bases, with 12 bases between the two germline ends. The CDR3 spans 15 residues. Germline V gene lookup returns CDR1 SGHVS and CDR2 FNYEAQ.